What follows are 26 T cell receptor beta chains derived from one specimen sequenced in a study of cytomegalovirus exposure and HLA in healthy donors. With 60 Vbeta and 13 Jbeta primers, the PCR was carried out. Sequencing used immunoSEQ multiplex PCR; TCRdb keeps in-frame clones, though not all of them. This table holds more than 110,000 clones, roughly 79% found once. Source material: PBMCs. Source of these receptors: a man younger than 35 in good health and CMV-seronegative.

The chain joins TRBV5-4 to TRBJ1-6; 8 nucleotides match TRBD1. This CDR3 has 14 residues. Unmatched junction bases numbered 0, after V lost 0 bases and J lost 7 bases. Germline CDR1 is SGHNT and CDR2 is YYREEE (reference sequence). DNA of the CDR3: TGTGCCAGCAGCTTGGGACAGGGGAATTCACCCCTCCACTTT. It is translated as CASSLGQGNSPLHF.

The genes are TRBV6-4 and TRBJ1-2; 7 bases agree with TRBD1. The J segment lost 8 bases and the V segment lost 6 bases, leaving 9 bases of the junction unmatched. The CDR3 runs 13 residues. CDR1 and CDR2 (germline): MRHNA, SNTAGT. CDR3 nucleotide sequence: TGTGCCAGCAGCGCGGGGACAGCCTCAGGCTACACCTTC. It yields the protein CASSAGTASGYTF.

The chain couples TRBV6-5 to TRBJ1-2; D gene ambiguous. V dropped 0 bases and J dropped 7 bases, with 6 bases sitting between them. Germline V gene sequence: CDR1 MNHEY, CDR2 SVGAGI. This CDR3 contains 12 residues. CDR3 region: CASSYSSGGYTF. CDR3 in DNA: TGTGCCAGCAGTTACTCGAGTGGTGGCTACACCTTC.

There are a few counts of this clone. This chain's CDR3 is CASSQGTGNNEQFF. The CDR3 nucleotides are TGCGCCAGCAGCCAGGGAACAGGCAACAATGAGCAGTTCTTC. J is TRBJ2-1 and V is TRBV4-1; D may be TRBD1 (5 bases). Trimming took off 3 bases at V and 5 bases at J, with 11 bases between the two ends. The CDR3 consists of 14 residues. Germline lookup yields CDR1 MGHRA and CDR2 YSYEKL.

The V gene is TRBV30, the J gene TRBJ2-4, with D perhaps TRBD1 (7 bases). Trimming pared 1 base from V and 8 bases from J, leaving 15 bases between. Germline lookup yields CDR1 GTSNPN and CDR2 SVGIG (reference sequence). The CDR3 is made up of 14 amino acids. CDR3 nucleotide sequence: TGTGCCTGGAGTGAGACAGGGTGGGGGGACATTCAGTACTTC. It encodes CAWSETGWGDIQYF.

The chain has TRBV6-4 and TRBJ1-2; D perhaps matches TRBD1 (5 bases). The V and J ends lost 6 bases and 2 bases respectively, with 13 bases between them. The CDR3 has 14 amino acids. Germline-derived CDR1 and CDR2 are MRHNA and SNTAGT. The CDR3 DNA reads TGTGCCAGCAGGAAAGACAGCCTCAACTATGGCTACACCTTC. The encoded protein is CASRKDSLNYGYTF.

This CDR3 is CAWSHGDNQPQHF. The CDR3 DNA reads TGTGCCTGGAGTCACGGGGACAATCAGCCCCAGCATTTT. The chain links TRBV30 to TRBJ1-5, with D unresolved. This CDR3 comprises 13 residues. Germline V gene sequence: CDR1 GTSNPN, CDR2 SVGIG (reference sequence). V lost 2 bases and J lost 3, with 8 bases in between. Complete variable domain (other parts from reference TRBV30 and TRBJ1-5): SQTIHQWPATLVQPVGSPLSLECTVEGTSNPNLYWYRQAAGRGLQLLFYSVGIGQISSEVPQNLSASRPQDRQFILSSKKLLLSDSGFYLCAWSHGDNQPQHFGDGTRLSIL.

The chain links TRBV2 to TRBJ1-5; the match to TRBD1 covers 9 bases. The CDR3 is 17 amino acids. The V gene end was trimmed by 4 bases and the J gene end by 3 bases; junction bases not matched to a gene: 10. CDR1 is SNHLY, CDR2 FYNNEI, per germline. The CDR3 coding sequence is TGTGCCAGCAGTGGGACGCCGGGACAGGGAAACAATCAGCCCCAGCATTTT. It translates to CASSGTPGQGNNQPQHF.

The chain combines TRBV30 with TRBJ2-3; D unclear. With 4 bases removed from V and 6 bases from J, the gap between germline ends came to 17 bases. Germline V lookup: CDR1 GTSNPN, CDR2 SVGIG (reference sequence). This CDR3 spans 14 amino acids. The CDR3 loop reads CAWTNGAPADTQYF. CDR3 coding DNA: TGTGCCTGGACGAACGGAGCTCCGGCCGATACGCAGTATTTT.

CDR3 sequence (DNA): TGTGCCAGTAGTATGGGGGGAGGGATCAGGACAGATACGCAGTATTTT. Translation gives CASSMGGGIRTDTQYF. This chain uses TRBV19 with TRBJ2-3; 7 nucleotides align to TRBD2. With V trimmed by 3 bases and J by 3 bases, 9 bases remained unmatched. From germline, CDR1 is LNHDA and CDR2 SQIVND (reference sequence). The CDR3 consists of 16 residues.

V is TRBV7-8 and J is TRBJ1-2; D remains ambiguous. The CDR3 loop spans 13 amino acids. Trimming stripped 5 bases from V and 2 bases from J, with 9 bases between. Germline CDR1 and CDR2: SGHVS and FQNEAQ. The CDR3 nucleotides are TGTGCCAGCAGCCTCGGACTGAACTATGGCTACACCTTC. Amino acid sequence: CASSLGLNYGYTF.

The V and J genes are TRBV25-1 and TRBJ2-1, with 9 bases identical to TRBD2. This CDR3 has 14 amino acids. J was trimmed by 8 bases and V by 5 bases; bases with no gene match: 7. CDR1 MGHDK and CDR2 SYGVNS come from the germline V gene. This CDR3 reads CASSWAGGPHEQFF. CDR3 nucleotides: TGTGCCAGCAGTTGGGCGGGGGGGCCGCATGAGCAGTTCTTC.

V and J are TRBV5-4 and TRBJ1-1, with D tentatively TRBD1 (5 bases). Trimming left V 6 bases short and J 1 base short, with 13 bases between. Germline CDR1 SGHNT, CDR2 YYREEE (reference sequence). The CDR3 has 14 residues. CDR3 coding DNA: TGTGCCAGCAAAGGAGGGGCTGGGAACACTGAAGCTTTCTTT. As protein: CASKGGAGNTEAFF.

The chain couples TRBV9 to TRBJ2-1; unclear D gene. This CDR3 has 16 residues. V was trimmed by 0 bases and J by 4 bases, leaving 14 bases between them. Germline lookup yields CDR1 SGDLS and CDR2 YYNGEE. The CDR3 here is CASSVGRIQLYNEQFF. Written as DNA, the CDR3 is TGTGCCAGCAGCGTAGGCAGGATCCAATTATACAATGAGCAGTTCTTC.

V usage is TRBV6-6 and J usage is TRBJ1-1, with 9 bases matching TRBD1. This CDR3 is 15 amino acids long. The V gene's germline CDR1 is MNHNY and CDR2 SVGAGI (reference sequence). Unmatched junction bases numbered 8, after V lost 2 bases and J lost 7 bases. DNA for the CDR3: TGTGCCAGCAGTTACCCGGGACAGGGCGTTAATGAAGCTTTCTTT. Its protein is CASSYPGQGVNEAFF.

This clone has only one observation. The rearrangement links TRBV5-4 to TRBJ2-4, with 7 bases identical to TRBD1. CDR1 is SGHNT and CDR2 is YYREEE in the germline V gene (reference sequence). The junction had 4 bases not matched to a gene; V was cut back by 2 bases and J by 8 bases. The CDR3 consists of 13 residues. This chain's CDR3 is CASSFRDSDIQYF. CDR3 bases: TGTGCCAGCAGCTTCCGGGACAGCGACATTCAGTACTTC.

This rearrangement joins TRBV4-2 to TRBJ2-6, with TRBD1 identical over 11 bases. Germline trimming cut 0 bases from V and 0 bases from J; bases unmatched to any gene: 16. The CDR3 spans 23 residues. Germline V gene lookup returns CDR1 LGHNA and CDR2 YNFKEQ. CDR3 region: CASSQDGPGQGDLPSSGANVLTF. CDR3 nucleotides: TGTGCCAGCAGCCAAGATGGGCCGGGACAGGGGGACCTCCCGAGCTCTGGGGCCAACGTCCTGACTTTC.

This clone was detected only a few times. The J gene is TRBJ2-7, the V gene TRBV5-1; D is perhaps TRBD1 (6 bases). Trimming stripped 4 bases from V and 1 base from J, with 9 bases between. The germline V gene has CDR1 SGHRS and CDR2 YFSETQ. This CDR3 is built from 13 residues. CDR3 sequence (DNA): TGCGCCAGCAGCCAAGGGACATCCTACGAGCAGTACTTC. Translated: CASSQGTSYEQYF.

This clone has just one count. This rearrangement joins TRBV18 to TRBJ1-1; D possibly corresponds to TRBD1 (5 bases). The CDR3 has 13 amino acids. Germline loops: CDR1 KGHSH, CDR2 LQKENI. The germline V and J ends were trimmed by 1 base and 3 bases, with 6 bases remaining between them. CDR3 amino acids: CASSPRRDTEAFF. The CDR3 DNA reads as TGTGCCAGCTCACCACGCAGGGACACTGAAGCTTTCTTT.

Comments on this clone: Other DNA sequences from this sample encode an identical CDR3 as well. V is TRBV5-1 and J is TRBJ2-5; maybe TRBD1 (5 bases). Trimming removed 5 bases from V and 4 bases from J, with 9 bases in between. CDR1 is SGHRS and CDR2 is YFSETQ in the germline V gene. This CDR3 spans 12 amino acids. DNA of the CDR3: TGCGCCAGCAGTGGGCAGGGAGAGACCCAGTACTTC. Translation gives CASSGQGETQYF.

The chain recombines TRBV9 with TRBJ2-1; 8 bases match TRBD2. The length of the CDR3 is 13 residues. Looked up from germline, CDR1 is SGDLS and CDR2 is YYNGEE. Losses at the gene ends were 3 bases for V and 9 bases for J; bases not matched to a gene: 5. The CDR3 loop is CASSGGGQSEQFF. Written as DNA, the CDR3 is TGTGCCAGCAGCGGCGGGGGGCAAAGTGAGCAGTTCTTC.

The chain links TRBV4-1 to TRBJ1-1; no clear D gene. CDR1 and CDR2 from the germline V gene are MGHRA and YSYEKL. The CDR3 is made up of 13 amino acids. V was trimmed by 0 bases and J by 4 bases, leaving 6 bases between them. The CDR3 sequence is CASSQDPVTEAFF. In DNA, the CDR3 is TGCGCCAGCAGCCAAGACCCGGTCACTGAAGCTTTCTTT.

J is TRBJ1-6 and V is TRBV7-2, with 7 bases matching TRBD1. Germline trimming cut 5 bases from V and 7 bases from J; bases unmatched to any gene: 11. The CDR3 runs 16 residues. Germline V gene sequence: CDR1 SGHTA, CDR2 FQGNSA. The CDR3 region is CASSGRWDRSNSPLHF. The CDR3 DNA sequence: TGTGCCAGCAGCGGACGATGGGACAGATCAAATTCACCCCTCCACTTT.

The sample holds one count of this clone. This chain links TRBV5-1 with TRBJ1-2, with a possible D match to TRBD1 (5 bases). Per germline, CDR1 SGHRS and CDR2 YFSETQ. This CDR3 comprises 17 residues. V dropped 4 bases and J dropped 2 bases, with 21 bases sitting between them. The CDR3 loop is CASSPTRDFNHNYGYTF. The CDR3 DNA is TGCGCCAGCAGCCCCACCCGGGACTTTAATCACAACTATGGCTACACCTTC.

This CDR3 reads CASTGGGSYGYTF. For the CDR3, the DNA is TGTGCCAGTACGGGGGGCGGTAGCTATGGCTACACCTTC. The J gene is TRBJ1-2, the V gene TRBV19, with D perhaps matching TRBD1 (6 bases). This CDR3 spans 13 amino acids. V was shortened by 7 bases and J by 4 bases, with 13 bases between the two germline ends. The germline V gene encodes CDR1 LNHDA and CDR2 SQIVND (reference sequence).

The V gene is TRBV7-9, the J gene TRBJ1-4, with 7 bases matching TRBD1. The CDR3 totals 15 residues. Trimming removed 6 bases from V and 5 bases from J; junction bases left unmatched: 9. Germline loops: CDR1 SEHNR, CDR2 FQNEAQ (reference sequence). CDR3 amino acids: CASSWTGAKNEKLFF. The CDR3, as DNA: TGTGCCAGCAGTTGGACAGGCGCAAAAAATGAAAAACTGTTTTTT.